There are a few counts of the clone carrying this T cell receptor beta chain. The antigen is not known. The V end was cut by 1 base, the J end by 5 bases, with 5 bases between. The CDR3 covers 12 residues. Germline values: CDR1 LNHNV, CDR2 YYDKDF (reference sequence). This sample was included in a study of shared clonotypes between healthy human individuals. Naive CD8 cells were CD45RO-negative, positively selected for CCR7, excluding terminally differentiated effector memory CD45RA+ cells. Study-wide results and limits: Shared clonotypes: about 4.6% naive CD4, around 3.5% naive CD8, around 2.4% memory CD4, more than 0.3% memory CD8.

Genomic DNA (from each subset) was split evenly across several immunoSEQ plates. Clones were sequenced by immunoSEQ multiplex PCR, and TCRdb holds only the in-frame ones, with some missing. The repertoire holds 550,000 to 650,000 clones, with roughly 96% as singletons. The source of this sequence is a woman aged 25 to 39 in good health. V usage is TRBV15 and J usage is TRBJ2-5; D uncertain. Input material: naive CD8+ T cells sorted from blood. The CDR3 protein is CATSRVRETQYF. In DNA form, the CDR3 reads TGTGCCACCAGCAGAGTGCGGGAGACCCAGTACTTC.